This T cell receptor beta chain came from a study of T cell responses to AZD1222 COVID-19 vaccine. General study points: Reports say nearly half of spike-specific TCRs go after unmutated variant regions. It should be noted that donors were predominantly white British and more often female, and clonal diversity was possibly underestimated.

Trimming shortened V by 0 bases and J by 7 bases, and 6 bases separated the two germline ends. Germline values: CDR1 LGHDT, CDR2 YNNKEL (reference sequence). The CDR3 loop spans 12 amino acids. Notes on this clone: Its target is unknown.

TCRdb's table, derived via immunoSEQ multiplex PCR, lists solely in-frame clones and lacks some. The top ten clones hold 1.6% of a sample with about 180,000 clones, roughly 94% of them seen once. The TCR sequence derives from an adult who received the AZD1222 COVID-19 vaccine. The sequencing used peripheral blood, collected 28 days after the second AZD1222 dose. The J gene is TRBJ1-1, the V gene TRBV3-1 (or the pseudogene TRBV3-2); no clear D. This CDR3 is CASSQDYGEAFF. DNA for the CDR3: TGTGCCAGCAGCCAAGATTACGGTGAAGCTTTCTTT.